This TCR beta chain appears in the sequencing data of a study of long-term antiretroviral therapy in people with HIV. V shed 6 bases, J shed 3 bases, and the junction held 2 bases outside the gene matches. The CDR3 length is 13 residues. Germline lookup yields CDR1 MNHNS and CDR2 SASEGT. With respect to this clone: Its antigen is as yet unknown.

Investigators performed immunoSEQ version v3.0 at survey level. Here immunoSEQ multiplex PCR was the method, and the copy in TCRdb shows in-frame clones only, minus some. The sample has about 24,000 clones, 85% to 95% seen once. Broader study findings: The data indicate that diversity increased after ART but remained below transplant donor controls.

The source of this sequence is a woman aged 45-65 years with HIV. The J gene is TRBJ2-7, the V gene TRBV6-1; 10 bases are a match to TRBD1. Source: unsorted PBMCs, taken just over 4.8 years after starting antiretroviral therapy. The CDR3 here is CASRRTGGYEQYF. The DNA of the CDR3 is TGTGCCAGCAGGAGGACAGGGGGCTACGAGCAGTACTTC.